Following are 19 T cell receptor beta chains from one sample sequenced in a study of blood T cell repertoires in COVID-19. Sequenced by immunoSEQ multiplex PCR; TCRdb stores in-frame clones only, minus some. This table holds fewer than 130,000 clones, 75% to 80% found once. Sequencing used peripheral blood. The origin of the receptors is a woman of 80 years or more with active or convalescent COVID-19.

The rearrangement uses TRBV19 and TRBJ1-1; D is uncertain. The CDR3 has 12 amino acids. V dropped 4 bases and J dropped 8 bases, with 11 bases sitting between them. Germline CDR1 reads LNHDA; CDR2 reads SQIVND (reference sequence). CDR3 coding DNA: TGTGCCAGTAGTAGGGGAGATGGGGAAGCTTTCTTT. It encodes CASSRGDGEAFF.

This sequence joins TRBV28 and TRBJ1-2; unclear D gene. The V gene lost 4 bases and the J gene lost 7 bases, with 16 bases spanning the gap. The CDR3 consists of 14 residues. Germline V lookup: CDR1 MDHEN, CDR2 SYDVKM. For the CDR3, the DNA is TGTGCCAGCAGTTATAACCCTGGGAGGCTTGGCTACACCTTC. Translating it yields CASSYNPGRLGYTF.

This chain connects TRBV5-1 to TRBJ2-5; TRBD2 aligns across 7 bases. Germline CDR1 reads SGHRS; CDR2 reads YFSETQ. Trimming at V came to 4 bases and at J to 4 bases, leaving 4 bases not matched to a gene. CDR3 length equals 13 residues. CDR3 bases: TGCGCCAGCAGCGGGGGGGACGCAGAGACCCAGTACTTC. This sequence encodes CASSGGDAETQYF.

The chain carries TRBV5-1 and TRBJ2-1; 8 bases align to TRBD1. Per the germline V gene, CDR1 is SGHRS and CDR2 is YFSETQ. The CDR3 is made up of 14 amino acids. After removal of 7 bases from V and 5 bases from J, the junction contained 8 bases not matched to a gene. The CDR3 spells CASARTGSNNEQFF. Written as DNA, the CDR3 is TGCGCCAGCGCTAGGACAGGGAGTAACAATGAGCAGTTCTTC.

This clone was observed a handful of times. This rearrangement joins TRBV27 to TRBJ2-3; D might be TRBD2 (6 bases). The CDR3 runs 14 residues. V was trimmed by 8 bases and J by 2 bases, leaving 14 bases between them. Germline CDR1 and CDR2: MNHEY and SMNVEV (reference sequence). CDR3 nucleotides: TGTGCCAGCGGCGCGGGGCATTACACAGATACGCAGTATTTT. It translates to CASGAGHYTDTQYF.

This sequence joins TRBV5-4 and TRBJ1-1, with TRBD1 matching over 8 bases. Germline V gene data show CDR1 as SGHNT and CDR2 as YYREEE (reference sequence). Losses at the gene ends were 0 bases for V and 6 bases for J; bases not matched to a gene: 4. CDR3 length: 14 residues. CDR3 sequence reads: CASSLGTGTPEAFF. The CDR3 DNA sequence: TGTGCCAGCAGCTTGGGGACAGGGACCCCTGAAGCTTTCTTT.

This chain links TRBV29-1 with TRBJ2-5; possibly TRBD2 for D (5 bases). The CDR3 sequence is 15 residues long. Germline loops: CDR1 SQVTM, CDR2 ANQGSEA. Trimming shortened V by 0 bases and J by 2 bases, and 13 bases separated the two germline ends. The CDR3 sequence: CSVEDAPSSQETQYF. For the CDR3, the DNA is TGCAGCGTTGAAGACGCTCCTAGCTCACAAGAGACCCAGTACTTC.

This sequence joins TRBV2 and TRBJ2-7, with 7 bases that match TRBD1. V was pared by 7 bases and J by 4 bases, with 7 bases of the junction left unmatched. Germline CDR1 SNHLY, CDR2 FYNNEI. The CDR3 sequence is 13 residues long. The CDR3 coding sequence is TGTGCCAGCACCCACGGACAGGCTTACGAGCAGTACTTC. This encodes CASTHGQAYEQYF.

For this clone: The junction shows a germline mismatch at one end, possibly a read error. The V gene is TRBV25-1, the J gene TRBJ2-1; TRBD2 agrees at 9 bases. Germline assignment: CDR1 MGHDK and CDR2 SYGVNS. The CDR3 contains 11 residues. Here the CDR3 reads CASSAGTSMIF. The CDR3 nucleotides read TGTGCCAGCTCCGCCGGGACTAGCATGATCTTC.

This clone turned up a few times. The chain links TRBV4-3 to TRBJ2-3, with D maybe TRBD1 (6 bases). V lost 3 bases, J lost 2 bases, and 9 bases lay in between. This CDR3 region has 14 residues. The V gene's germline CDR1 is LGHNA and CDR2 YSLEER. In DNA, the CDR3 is TGCGCCAGCAGCCAGGACAGCCTCACAGATACGCAGTATTTT. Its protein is CASSQDSLTDTQYF.

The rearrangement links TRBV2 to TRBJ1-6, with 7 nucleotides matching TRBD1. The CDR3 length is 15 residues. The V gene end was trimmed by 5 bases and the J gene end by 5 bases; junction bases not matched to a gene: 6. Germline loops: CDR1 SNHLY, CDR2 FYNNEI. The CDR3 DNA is TGTGCCAGCAGTTTTCAGGGACAGAATAATTCACCCCTCCACTTT. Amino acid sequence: CASSFQGQNNSPLHF.

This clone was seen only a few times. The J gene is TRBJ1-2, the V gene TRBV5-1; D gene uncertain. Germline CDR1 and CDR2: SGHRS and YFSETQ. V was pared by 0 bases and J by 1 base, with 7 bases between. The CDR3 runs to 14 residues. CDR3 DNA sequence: TGCGCCAGCAGCTTGGAGTCAGTTAACTATGGCTACACCTTC. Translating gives CASSLESVNYGYTF.

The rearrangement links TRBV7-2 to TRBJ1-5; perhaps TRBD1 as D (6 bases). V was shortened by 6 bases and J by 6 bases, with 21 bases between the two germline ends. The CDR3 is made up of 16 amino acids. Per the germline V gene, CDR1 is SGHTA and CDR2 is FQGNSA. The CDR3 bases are TGTGCCAGCAGTAACACACCACAGGGCGGGGGTCAGCCCCAGCATTTT. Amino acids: CASSNTPQGGGQPQHF.

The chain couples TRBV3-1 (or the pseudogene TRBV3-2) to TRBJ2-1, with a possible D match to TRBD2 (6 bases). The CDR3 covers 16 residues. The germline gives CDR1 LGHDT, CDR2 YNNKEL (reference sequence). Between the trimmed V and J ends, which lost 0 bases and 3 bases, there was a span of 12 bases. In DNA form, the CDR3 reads TGTGCCAGCAGCCAAGATCGATGGGGGGTCTACAATGAGCAGTTCTTC. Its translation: CASSQDRWGVYNEQFF.

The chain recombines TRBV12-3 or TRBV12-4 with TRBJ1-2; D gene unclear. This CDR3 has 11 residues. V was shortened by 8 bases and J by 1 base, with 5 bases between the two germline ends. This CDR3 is CASRLNYGYTF. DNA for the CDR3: TGTGCCAGCCGTCTTAACTATGGCTACACCTTC.

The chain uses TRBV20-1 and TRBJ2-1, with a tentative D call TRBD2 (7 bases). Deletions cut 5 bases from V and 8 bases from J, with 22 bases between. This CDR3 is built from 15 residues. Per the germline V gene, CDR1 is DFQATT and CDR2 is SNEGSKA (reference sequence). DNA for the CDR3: TGCAGTGCTGGTGCCTGGACTAGGGGGATCTATGAGCAGTTCTTC. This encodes CSAGAWTRGIYEQFF.

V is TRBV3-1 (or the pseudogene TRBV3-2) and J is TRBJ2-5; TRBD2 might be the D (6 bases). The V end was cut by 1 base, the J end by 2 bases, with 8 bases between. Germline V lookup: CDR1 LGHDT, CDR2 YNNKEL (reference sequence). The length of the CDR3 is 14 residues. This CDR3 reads CASSQVAAQETQYF. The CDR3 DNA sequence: TGTGCCAGCAGCCAAGTAGCGGCACAAGAGACCCAGTACTTC.

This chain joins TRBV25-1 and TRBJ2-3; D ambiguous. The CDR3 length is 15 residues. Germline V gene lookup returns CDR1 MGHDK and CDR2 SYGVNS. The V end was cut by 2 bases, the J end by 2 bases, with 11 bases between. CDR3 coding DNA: TGTGCCAGCAGTGAAATTAATCGGTACACAGATACGCAGTATTTT. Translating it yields CASSEINRYTDTQYF.

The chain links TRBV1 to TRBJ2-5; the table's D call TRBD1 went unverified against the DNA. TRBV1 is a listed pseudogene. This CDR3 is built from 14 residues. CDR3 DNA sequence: TGCACCAGCAGCCACCCCCAGGGGGTTGAGACCCAGTACTTC. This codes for CTSSHPQGVETQYF.